Below, 14 T cell receptor beta chains from the same sample are listed, as sequenced in a study of cytomegalovirus exposure and HLA in healthy donors. PCR employed 60 Vbeta and 13 Jbeta primers. Assay used: immunoSEQ multiplex PCR; TCRdb lists only in-frame clones, some missing. The sample shows more than 95,000 clones, around three quarters of them seen only once. The sample comprised PBMCs. The source is a woman aged 50 to 60 in good health and CMV-seronegative.

The chain recombines TRBV7-9 with TRBJ2-1; 9 nucleotides agree with TRBD2. Losses at the gene ends were 5 bases for V and 3 bases for J; bases not matched to a gene: 14. There are 18 residues in the CDR3. The V gene's germline CDR1 is SEHNR and CDR2 FQNEAQ (reference sequence). CDR3 coding DNA: TGTGCCAGCAGCGGGCTAGCGGGGCCTGACCTAAACTACAATGAGCAGTTCTTC. This translates into CASSGLAGPDLNYNEQFF.

The V gene is TRBV9, the J gene TRBJ2-1, with 9 bases aligning to TRBD2. Losses at the gene ends were 1 base for V and 0 bases for J; bases not matched to a gene: 8. CDR3 length equals 18 residues. Germline V lookup: CDR1 SGDLS, CDR2 YYNGEE. The DNA for the CDR3 is TGTGCCAGCAGCGTACTTCCCGGAGCGGGAGGCTCCTACAATGAGCAGTTCTTC. Translation: CASSVLPGAGGSYNEQFF.

The V call is TRBV7-9, the J call TRBJ1-2, with 7 bases aligning to TRBD1. Per the germline V gene, CDR1 is SEHNR and CDR2 is FQNEAQ (reference sequence). The V gene end was trimmed by 6 bases and the J gene end by 1 base; junction bases not matched to a gene: 11. This CDR3 contains 16 residues. DNA of the CDR3: TGTGCCAGCAGTTCGTTGGGGACAGACTTTAACTATGGCTACACCTTC. Its protein is CASSSLGTDFNYGYTF.

The genes are TRBV6-5 and TRBJ1-1; D gene unclear. Germline-derived CDR1 and CDR2 are MNHEY and SVGAGI. This CDR3 has 14 residues. Trimming took 0 bases from V and 4 from J, leaving 9 bases between them. This CDR3 is CASSYSEGSTEAFF. CDR3 nucleotides: TGTGCCAGCAGTTACTCGGAGGGTAGCACTGAAGCTTTCTTT.

This clone appeared a single time. The V call is TRBV30, the J call TRBJ1-1; 7 bases are shared with TRBD1. Germline CDR1 reads GTSNPN; CDR2 reads SVGIG (reference sequence). The CDR3 runs 14 residues. After removal of 2 bases from V and 3 bases from J, the junction contained 6 bases not matched to a gene. The CDR3 loop is CAWSRTGGDTEAFF. As DNA, the CDR3 is TGTGCCTGGAGTAGGACAGGAGGTGACACTGAAGCTTTCTTT.

This clone was counted between two and nine times. The chain employs TRBV11-2 and TRBJ2-3; 12 bases agree with TRBD2. CDR3 length equals 15 residues. Germline CDR1 and CDR2: SGHAT and FQNNGV. J lost 4 bases, V lost 5 bases, and 4 bases had no gene match. Written as DNA, the CDR3 is TGTGCCAGCAGCCGACTAGCGGGAGTCCCAGATACGCAGTATTTT. Its translation: CASSRLAGVPDTQYF.

This clone was detected only a few times. This chain links TRBV7-8 with TRBJ1-1; TRBD1 aligns across 9 bases. CDR1 is SGHVS and CDR2 is FQNEAQ in the germline V gene. The CDR3 is 15 amino acids. With 3 bases clipped from V and 5 bases from J, the junction kept 7 bases outside the gene matches. CDR3 in amino acids: CASSFRRTGETEAFF. In DNA, the CDR3 is TGTGCCAGCAGCTTCAGGCGGACAGGGGAAACTGAAGCTTTCTTT.

V and J are TRBV5-1 and TRBJ2-7; 7 positions match TRBD2. The V gene's germline CDR1 is SGHRS and CDR2 YFSETQ. Trimming at V came to 4 bases and at J to 5 bases, leaving 6 bases not matched to a gene. The CDR3 covers 13 residues. CDR3 loop: CASSVLGGDEQYF. The CDR3 nucleotides read TGCGCCAGCAGCGTGCTGGGGGGGGACGAGCAGTACTTC.

The chain links TRBV30 to TRBJ2-1, with 11 bases matching TRBD2. Germline lookup yields CDR1 GTSNPN and CDR2 SVGIG (reference sequence). The CDR3 extends over 18 amino acids. V lost 5 bases to trimming and J lost 4 bases; unmatched junction nucleotides: 16. This CDR3 is CAWGGGAFGTSGYNEQFF. The CDR3 coding sequence is TGTGCCTGGGGAGGGGGCGCGTTTGGGACTAGCGGATACAATGAGCAGTTCTTC.

With regard to this clone: Mismatch with germline at one junction end may stem from a read error. The chain recombines TRBV7-9 with TRBJ2-7; D gene ambiguous. Per germline, CDR1 SEHNR and CDR2 FQNEAQ (reference sequence). The CDR3 is 13 residues long. CDR3 protein: CSSSRGEFYEQYF. The CDR3 nucleotides read TGTTCCAGCTCGCGTGGAGAGTTCTACGAGCAGTACTTC. The full variable domain, rest sourced from reference TRBV7-9 and TRBJ2-7, is DTGVSQNPRHKITKRGQNVTFRCDPISEHNRLYWYRQTLGQGPEFLTYFQNEAQLEKSRLLSDRFSAERPKGSFSTLEIQRTEQGDSAMYLCSSSRGEFYEQYFGPGTRLTVT.

This chain links TRBV12-5 with TRBJ2-3; D is perhaps TRBD1 (6 bases). There are 14 residues in the CDR3. Trimming removed 1 base from V and 5 bases from J, with 10 bases in between. Looked up from germline, CDR1 is LGHNT and CDR2 is FRNRAP. This CDR3 reads CASGLDRAGDTQYF. Written as DNA, the CDR3 is TGTGCTAGTGGTTTGGACAGGGCCGGAGATACGCAGTATTTT.

The chain has TRBV5-1 and TRBJ2-7, with 8 bases that match TRBD1. Germline CDR1 reads SGHRS; CDR2 reads YFSETQ. V lost 4 bases to trimming and J lost 2 bases; unmatched junction nucleotides: 8. The CDR3 extends over 15 amino acids. In DNA form, the CDR3 reads TGCGCCAGCAGCCCTGGGACAGGTGTTACCTACGAGCAGTACTTC. It specifies CASSPGTGVTYEQYF. Full variable domain (missing parts from reference TRBV5-1 and TRBJ2-7): KAGVTQTPRYLIKTRGQQVTLSCSPISGHRSVSWYQQTPGQGLQFLFEYFSETQRNKGNFPGRFSGRQFSNSRSEMNVSTLELGDSALYLCASSPGTGVTYEQYFGPGTRLTVT.

J is TRBJ1-6 and V is TRBV28, with 9 bases fitting TRBD1. This CDR3 contains 15 residues. Germline V gene data show CDR1 as MDHEN and CDR2 as SYDVKM. Trimming at V came to 6 bases and at J to 7 bases, leaving 7 bases not matched to a gene. The CDR3 reads CASRGQGGLNSPLHF. For the CDR3, the DNA is TGTGCCAGCAGGGGACAGGGCGGTCTCAATTCACCCCTCCACTTT.

This clone showed up just once. The gene calls are TRBV15 and TRBJ2-1; D ambiguous. This CDR3 is 13 amino acids long. V was cut by 6 bases and J by 8 bases, with 14 bases left in between. Germline loops: CDR1 LNHNV, CDR2 YYDKDF (reference sequence). In nucleotides, the CDR3 is TGTGCCACCAGTACGGGTCTACTCCATGAGCAGTTCTTC. The encoded protein is CATSTGLLHEQFF.